This T cell receptor (beta chain) was profiled in a study of CD8 T cells in ankylosing spondylitis (dated by TCRdb to about 2017). Describing the broader study: T cell receptor beta repertoires were profiled in healthy donors and ankylosing spondylitis patients so that disease-linked TCR variants could be found. The full study cohort was made up of about two dozen ankylosing spondylitis patients and fewer than 120 healthy donors. Peripheral blood was sampled, and synovial fluid was additionally collected from ankylosing spondylitis patients.

The study at large found these results: Blood from ankylosing spondylitis patients appeared to be characterized by a TCR beta motif made up of under 10 highly homologous amino acid variants. Significant enrichment of the disease-linked clones was reported in matched synovial fluid samples from ankylosing spondylitis patients. Some of the motif variants had been reported before in the synovial fluid and blood of reactive arthritis patients, a finding that suggests common disease-initiation mechanisms. The disease-linked clones had a CD8+ phenotype and were found at relatively low frequencies in peripheral blood.

The instrument given in TCRdb is Illumina HiSeq 2500. Quantitative 5'-RACE with molecular barcodes was the method used to prepare the TCR beta libraries. As for the original processing: Disease-linked TCR variants were identified with a new computational method built on a probabilistic model of VDJ rearrangement. Through fastp at Q25 and MiXCR, TCRdb rebuilt clones from the public reads, retaining in-frame beta chains. Rows are unified per CDR3 protein, each entry keeping the most common DNA and genes. The V and J calls, along with clone size, are taken from TCRdb and not from the paper's own processing. The table for this sample lists 200,000 to 250,000 distinct CDR3 sequences; 25% to 30% of them were counted only once. Of the sample, less than 8.5% is held by the ten largest clones. This clonotype was seen many times. The antigen it recognizes is unknown. The record has no base qualities; no much larger clone is one base away.

Sequencing was done on a sample of blood, either unsorted or a sorted T cell fraction (not recorded which). The TCR was taken from a male donor with ankylosing spondylitis or in good health (not recorded which).

The nucleotide sequence reads TGCAGCGTTGAGGGGACTAGCGGGAGTACAGATACGCAGTATTTT. Its protein is CSVEGTSGSTDTQYF. The rearranged segments are TRBV29-1 and TRBJ2-3; 14 nucleotides in the junction match TRBD2. Clipping removes 3 bases from V and 3 bases from J, with 2 as the unmatched junction base count. The germline V gene yields SQVTM for CDR1 and ANQGSEA for CDR2. The CDR3 has 15 amino acids, counting the end cysteine and phenylalanine. Just CDR3 DNA is preserved here, 45 bases in frame from base 1.